These T cell receptor beta chains were read from a single sample in a study of identical twins. MiXCR, run by TCRdb on the 5' RACE reads, gives a single entry per CDR3 protein. The sample lists 230,000 or so distinct CDR3 sequences; around 8.8% were seen once. The same data also went into a second study, on yellow fever vaccine responses in identical twins.

The sample taken for sequencing was CD8+ T cells sorted from blood. These receptors originate from a woman younger than 35 in good health. CDR3s include the opening cysteine and the closing phenylalanine or tryptophan. The D gene is left open where the match is weak. Where a row states a size, it is once, few, many or the class of an expanded clone; other rows omit it.

cdr3_aa	cdr3_nt	v_call	clone_size	d_call	j_call
CASSEGVTHADTQYF	TGTGCTAGCAGCGAGGGGGTCACCCATGCCGATACGCAGTATTTT	TRBV7-7	many	.	TRBJ2-3
CASSLGANEKLFF	TGTGCCAGCAGCTTGGGAGCTAATGAAAAACTGTTTTTT	TRBV7-9	many	.	TRBJ1-4
CASSWGQYTEAFF	TGCGCCAGCAGCTGGGGACAGTACACTGAAGCTTTCTTT	TRBV5-1	many	TRBD1	TRBJ1-1
CASSYGIDEQFF	TGTGCCAGCAGTTATGGTATTGATGAGCAGTTCTTC	TRBV6-2/TRBV6-3	few	.	TRBJ2-1
CSVPGSLGHEQYF	TGCAGCGTACCGGGATCATTGGGTCACGAGCAGTACTTC	TRBV29-1	.	.	TRBJ2-7
CASSPDSPSSYEQYF	TGTGCCAGCTCTCCAGACTCCCCTAGCTCCTACGAGCAGTACTTC	TRBV2	.	.	TRBJ2-7
CASSLSWRSQETQYF	TGTGCCAGCAGTTTATCGTGGAGGAGCCAAGAGACCCAGTACTTC	TRBV27	few	.	TRBJ2-5
CASSDPGTSIHEQYF	TGTGCCAGCAGTGACCCCGGGACTAGCATCCACGAGCAGTACTTC	TRBV2	.	TRBD2	TRBJ2-7
CASSFPEGPDTQYF	TGTGCCAGCAGTTTCCCGGAGGGCCCAGATACGCAGTATTTT	TRBV12-3/TRBV12-4	many	.	TRBJ2-3
CASRPLQGSEKLFF	TGTGCCAGCAGACCCCTACAGGGATCTGAAAAACTGTTTTTT	TRBV27	many	.	TRBJ1-4
CASSPYSGGVAYEQYF	TGTGCCAGCAGCCCCTATAGCGGGGGGGTTGCCTACGAGCAGTACTTC	TRBV5-6	.	TRBD2	TRBJ2-7
CASSSLEGEYEQYF	TGTGCCAGCAGCTCCCTCGAGGGCGAATACGAGCAGTACTTC	TRBV12-3/TRBV12-4	many	.	TRBJ2-7
CASSRETGGLKNEQFF	TGTGCCAGCAGCCGAGAGACAGGGGGCTTAAAAAATGAGCAGTTCTTC	TRBV4-2	few	TRBD1	TRBJ2-1
CASSYSLETTTGELFF	TGTGCCAGCAGTTACTCACTCGAGACAACCACCGGGGAGCTGTTTTTT	TRBV6-5	many	.	TRBJ2-2
CASSSTADSLYEQYF	TGTGCCAGCAGTTCGACCGCGGACAGTCTTTACGAGCAGTACTTC	TRBV27	few	.	TRBJ2-7
CATSLTGDGHEQFF	TGTGCCACCAGTCTTACGGGGGACGGACATGAGCAGTTCTTC	TRBV24-1	many	.	TRBJ2-1
CASSVDVAGGPTYNEQFF	TGTGCCAGCAGCGTAGATGTAGCGGGGGGACCTACCTACAATGAGCAGTTCTTC	TRBV9	.	TRBD2	TRBJ2-1
CASSLTALSYNEQFF	TGTGCCAGTAGTCTGACAGCTCTCTCCTACAATGAGCAGTTCTTC	TRBV19	.	.	TRBJ2-1
CATAPRQGDSTDTQYF	TGTGCCACCGCTCCCAGACAGGGGGATAGCACAGATACGCAGTATTTT	TRBV10-3	many	TRBD1	TRBJ2-3
CASRLDTYEQYF	TGTGCCAGCAGACTTGACACGTACGAGCAGTACTTC	TRBV5-7	many	.	TRBJ2-7
CASGSWGARGAGELFF	TGTGCTAGTGGTTCATGGGGAGCCAGGGGGGCCGGGGAGCTGTTTTTT	TRBV12-5	few	.	TRBJ2-2
CSARLDSEAFF	TGCAGTGCTAGGCTCGACAGTGAAGCTTTCTTT	TRBV20-1	many	.	TRBJ1-1
CASSPPVRADTQYF	TGTGCCAGCAGCCCGCCCGTCAGAGCAGATACGCAGTATTTT	TRBV7-9	many	.	TRBJ2-3
CATSESSGAQETQYF	TGTGCCACCAGTGAATCCAGCGGGGCCCAAGAGACCCAGTACTTC	TRBV24-1	few	TRBD2	TRBJ2-5
CSASDRVHYNEQFF	TGCAGTGCCAGCGACAGGGTACACTACAATGAGCAGTTCTTC	TRBV20-1	.	TRBD1	TRBJ2-1
CASRGPGDEQFF	TGTGCCAGCCGGGGCCCGGGCGATGAGCAGTTCTTC	TRBV4-2	many	.	TRBJ2-1
CASSLGPDSSSYNEQFF	TGTGCCAGCAGCTTAGGTCCAGATTCTAGCTCCTACAATGAGCAGTTCTTC	TRBV11-3	.	.	TRBJ2-1
CACFAGDQYNEQFF	TGTGCCTGTTTTGCGGGGGACCAGTACAATGAGCAGTTCTTC	TRBV30	.	TRBD2	TRBJ2-1
CASSLFYQETQYF	TGTGCCAGCAGCTTATTTTACCAAGAGACCCAGTACTTC	TRBV7-9	many	.	TRBJ2-5
CASSQSGQGGYEQYF	TGCGCCAGCAGCCAATCGGGACAGGGTGGCTACGAGCAGTACTTC	TRBV4-1	many	TRBD1	TRBJ2-7
CATSRTGSSYEQYF	TGTGCCACCAGTCGGACAGGGAGCTCCTACGAGCAGTACTTC	TRBV24-1	few	TRBD1	TRBJ2-7
CASSVDTFLSDEQYF	TGTGCCAGCAGCGTTGATACATTCCTATCGGACGAGCAGTACTTC	TRBV7-2	many	.	TRBJ2-7
CATSRTSGPTDTQYF	TGTGCCACCAGCAGAACTAGCGGGCCCACAGATACGCAGTATTTT	TRBV15	.	TRBD2	TRBJ2-3
CATSGTDRASGANVLTF	TGTGCCACCAGTGGTACCGACAGGGCCTCTGGGGCCAACGTCCTGACTTTC	TRBV24-1	.	TRBD1	TRBJ2-6
CASSLDRDQPQHF	TGTGCCAGCAGTCTGGACAGAGATCAGCCCCAGCATTTT	TRBV7-9	many	.	TRBJ1-5
CATSDLRTGARAGELFF	TGTGCCACCAGTGATTTGCGGACAGGGGCGAGGGCCGGGGAGCTGTTTTTT	TRBV24-1	many	TRBD1	TRBJ2-2
CASSLVGGAYNEQFF	TGTGCCAGCAGCTTAGTGGGGGGGGCGTATAATGAGCAGTTCTTC	TRBV7-3	.	.	TRBJ2-1
CATRKGGSGRATDTQYF	TGTGCCACCAGAAAAGGTGGCAGCGGGAGGGCCACAGATACGCAGTATTTT	TRBV24-1	.	TRBD2	TRBJ2-3
CASSLEARPSYEQYF	TGTGCCAGCAGCTTAGAGGCCAGACCCTCCTACGAGCAGTACTTC	TRBV11-2	few	.	TRBJ2-7
CASSNRDGGKGRTQYF	TGTGCCAGCAGTAACCGGGACGGGGGTAAAGGGCGCACGCAGTATTTT	TRBV7-8	few	.	TRBJ2-3
CSGTSGRRYEQYF	TGCAGTGGTACTAGCGGGAGACGGTACGAGCAGTACTTC	TRBV20-1	.	TRBD2	TRBJ2-7
CASSWSGDGAISQPQHF	TGTGCCAGCAGCTGGTCAGGGGATGGTGCCATATCCCAGCCCCAGCATTTT	TRBV7-9	.	.	TRBJ1-5
CASSSPGLADVQETQYF	TGTGCCAGCAGTTCTCCGGGACTAGCAGATGTCCAAGAGACCCAGTACTTC	TRBV6-2/TRBV6-3	.	TRBD2	TRBJ2-5
CALGDRGDNSPLHF	TGTGCCCTCGGTGACAGGGGTGATAATTCACCCCTCCACTTT	TRBV10-3	few	TRBD1	TRBJ1-6
CASSERLYEVGGNYNEQFF	TGTGCCAGCAGTGAAAGACTATACGAGGTGGGCGGGAACTACAATGAGCAGTTCTTC	TRBV2	.	.	TRBJ2-1
CASSLVQGGYEQYF	TGTGCCAGCAGCTTAGTTCAGGGGGGCTACGAGCAGTACTTC	TRBV7-9	.	.	TRBJ2-7
CASSQGQGGGAGELFF	TGCGCCAGCAGCCAAGGACAGGGGGGTGGTGCCGGGGAGCTGTTTTTT	TRBV4-1	few	TRBD1	TRBJ2-2
CASSLVAILDSGANVLTF	TGCGCCAGCAGCTTGGTTGCTATTCTGGACTCTGGGGCCAACGTCCTGACTTTC	TRBV5-1	many	.	TRBJ2-6